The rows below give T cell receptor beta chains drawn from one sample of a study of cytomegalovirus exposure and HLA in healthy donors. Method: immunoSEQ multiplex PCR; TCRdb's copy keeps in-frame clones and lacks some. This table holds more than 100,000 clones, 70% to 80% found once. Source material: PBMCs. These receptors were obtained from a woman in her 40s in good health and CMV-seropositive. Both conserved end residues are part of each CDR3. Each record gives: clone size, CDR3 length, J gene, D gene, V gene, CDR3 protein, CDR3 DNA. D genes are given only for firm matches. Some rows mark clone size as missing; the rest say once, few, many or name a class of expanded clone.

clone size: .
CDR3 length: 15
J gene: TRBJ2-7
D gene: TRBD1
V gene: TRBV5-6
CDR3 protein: CASSLPGTVLSPEYF
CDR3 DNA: TGTGCCAGCAGCCTTCCCGGGACAGTCCTTTCTCCGGAGTACTTC

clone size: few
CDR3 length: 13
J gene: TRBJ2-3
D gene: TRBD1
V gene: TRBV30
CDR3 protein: CAWTGQAADTQYF
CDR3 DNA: TGTGCCTGGACTGGACAGGCGGCAGATACGCAGTATTTT

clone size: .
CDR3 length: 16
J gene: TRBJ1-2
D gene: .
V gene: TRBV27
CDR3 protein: CASSSPGRAGRYGYTF
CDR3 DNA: TGTGCCAGCAGTTCCCCCGGCAGGGCGGGGCGATATGGCTACACCTTC

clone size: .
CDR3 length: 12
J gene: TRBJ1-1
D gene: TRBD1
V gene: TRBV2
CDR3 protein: CASLSGGTEAFF
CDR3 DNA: TGTGCCAGCCTTTCAGGGGGCACTGAAGCTTTCTTT

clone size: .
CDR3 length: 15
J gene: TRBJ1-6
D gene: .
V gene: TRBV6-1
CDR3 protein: CASSSSRAHNSPLHF
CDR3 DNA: TGTGCCAGCAGTTCCAGCAGGGCCCATAATTCACCCCTCCACTTT

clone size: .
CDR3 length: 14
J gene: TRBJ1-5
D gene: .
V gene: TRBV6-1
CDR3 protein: CASSEGISHQPQHF
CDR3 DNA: TGTGCCAGCAGTGAAGGCATAAGCCATCAGCCCCAGCATTTT

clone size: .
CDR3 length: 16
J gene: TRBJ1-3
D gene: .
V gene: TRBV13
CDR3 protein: CASSLNTGRGGNTIYF
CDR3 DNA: TGTGCCAGCAGCTTAAACACAGGGAGGGGAGGAAACACCATATATTTT

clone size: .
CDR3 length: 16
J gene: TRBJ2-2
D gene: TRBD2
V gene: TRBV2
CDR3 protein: CASSEGLAGYTGELFF
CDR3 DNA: TGTGCCAGCAGTGAAGGGCTAGCGGGGTACACCGGGGAGCTGTTTTTT

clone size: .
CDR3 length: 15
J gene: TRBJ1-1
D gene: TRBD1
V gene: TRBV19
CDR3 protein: CASSITGVGNTEAFF
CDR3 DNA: TGTGCCAGTAGTATAACAGGGGTTGGGAACACTGAAGCTTTCTTT

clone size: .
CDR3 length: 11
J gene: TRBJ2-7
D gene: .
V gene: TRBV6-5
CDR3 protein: CASRTSYEQYF
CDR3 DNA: TGTGCCAGCAGGACTTCCTACGAGCAGTACTTC

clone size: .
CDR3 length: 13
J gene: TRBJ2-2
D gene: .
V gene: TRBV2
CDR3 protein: CASSASEAGELFF
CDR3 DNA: TGTGCCAGCAGTGCGTCAGAGGCCGGGGAGCTGTTTTTT

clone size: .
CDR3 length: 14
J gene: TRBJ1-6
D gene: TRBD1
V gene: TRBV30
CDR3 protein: CAWSGGQGNSPLHF
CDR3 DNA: TGTGCCTGGAGTGGGGGACAGGGAAATTCACCCCTCCACTTT

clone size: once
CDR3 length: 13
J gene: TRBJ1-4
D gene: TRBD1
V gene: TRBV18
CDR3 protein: CASRQGGNEKLFF
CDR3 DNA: TGTGCCAGCAGACAGGGGGGGAATGAAAAACTGTTTTTT

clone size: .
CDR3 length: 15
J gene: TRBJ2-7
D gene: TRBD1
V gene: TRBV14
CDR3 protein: CASSQAAGGTYEQYF
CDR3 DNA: TGTGCCAGCAGCCAAGCGGCAGGGGGAACCTACGAGCAGTACTTC

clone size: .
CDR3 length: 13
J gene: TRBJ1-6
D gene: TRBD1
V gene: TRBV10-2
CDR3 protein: CASYRDSNSPLHF
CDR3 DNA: TGCGCCAGTTACCGGGACAGCAATTCACCCCTCCACTTT

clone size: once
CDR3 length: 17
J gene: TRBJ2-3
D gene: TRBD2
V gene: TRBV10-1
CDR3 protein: CASSESTLRGAPDTQYF
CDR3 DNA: TGCGCCAGCAGTGAGTCGACCTTGCGGGGGGCCCCAGATACGCAGTATTTT

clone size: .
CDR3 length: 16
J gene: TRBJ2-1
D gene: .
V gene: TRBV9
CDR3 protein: CASSVGGNLVPNEQFF
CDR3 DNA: TGTGCCAGCAGCGTAGGAGGGAATCTGGTCCCCAATGAGCAGTTCTTC

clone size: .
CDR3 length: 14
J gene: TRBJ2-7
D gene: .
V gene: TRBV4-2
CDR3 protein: CASSQEGLKLEQYF
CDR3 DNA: TGTGCCAGCAGCCAAGAGGGCCTAAAACTCGAGCAGTACTTC

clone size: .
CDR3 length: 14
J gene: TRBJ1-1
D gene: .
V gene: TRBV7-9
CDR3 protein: CASSLPQGNTEAFF
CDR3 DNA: TGTGCCAGCAGCCTACCCCAGGGGAACACTGAAGCTTTCTTT

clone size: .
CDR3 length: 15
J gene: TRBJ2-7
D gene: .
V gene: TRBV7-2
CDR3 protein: CASSLVQGPTYEQYF
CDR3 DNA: TGTGCCAGCAGCTTAGTGCAGGGGCCCACCTACGAGCAGTACTTC

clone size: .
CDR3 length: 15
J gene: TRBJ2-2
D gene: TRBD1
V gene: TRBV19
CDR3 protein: CASSIGQGYTGELFF
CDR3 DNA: TGTGCCAGTAGTATTGGACAGGGGTACACCGGGGAGCTGTTTTTT

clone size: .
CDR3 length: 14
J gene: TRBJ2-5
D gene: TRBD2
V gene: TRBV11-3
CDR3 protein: CASSARGDQETQYF
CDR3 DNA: TGTGCCAGCAGCGCACGGGGGGACCAAGAGACCCAGTACTTC

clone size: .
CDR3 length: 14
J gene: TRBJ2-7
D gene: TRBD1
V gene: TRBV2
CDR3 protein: CASSDQGARHEQYF
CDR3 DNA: TGTGCCAGCAGTGATCAGGGGGCGAGACACGAGCAGTACTTC

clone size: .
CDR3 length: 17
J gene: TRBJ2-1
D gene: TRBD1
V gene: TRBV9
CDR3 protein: CASSVRDRFSSYNEQFF
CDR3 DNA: TGTGCCAGCAGCGTCCGGGACAGGTTTAGCTCCTACAATGAGCAGTTCTTC

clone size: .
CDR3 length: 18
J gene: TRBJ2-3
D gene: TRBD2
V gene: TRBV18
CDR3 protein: CASSPGTSAGLRPDTQYF
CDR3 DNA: TGTGCCAGCTCACCCGGGACTAGCGCGGGTTTAAGGCCCGATACGCAGTATTTT

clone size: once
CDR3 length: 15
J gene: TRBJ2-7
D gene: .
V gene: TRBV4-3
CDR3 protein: CASSQDSGLTYEQYF
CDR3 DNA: TGCGCCAGCAGCCAAGATAGTGGGCTTACCTACGAGCAGTACTTC

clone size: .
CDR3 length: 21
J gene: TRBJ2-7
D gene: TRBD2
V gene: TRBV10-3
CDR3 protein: CAISAPTERSSGMIPLNEQYF
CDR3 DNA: TGTGCCATCAGTGCCCCCACGGAAAGATCTAGCGGGATGATTCCTTTAAACGAGCAGTACTTC

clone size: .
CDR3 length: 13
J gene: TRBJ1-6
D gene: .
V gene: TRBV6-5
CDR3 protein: CASRYSSNSPLHF
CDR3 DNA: TGTGCCAGCAGGTACAGCTCGAATTCACCCCTCCACTTT

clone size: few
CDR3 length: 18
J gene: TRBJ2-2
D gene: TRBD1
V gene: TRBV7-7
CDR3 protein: CASSPTPGQGGNTGELFF
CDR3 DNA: TGTGCTAGCAGCCCTACTCCGGGACAGGGGGGCAACACCGGGGAGCTGTTTTTT

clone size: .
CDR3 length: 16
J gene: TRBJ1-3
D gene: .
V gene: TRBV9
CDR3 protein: CASSPLMGGAGNTIYF
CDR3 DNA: TGTGCCAGCAGTCCTCTCATGGGGGGTGCCGGAAACACCATATATTTT

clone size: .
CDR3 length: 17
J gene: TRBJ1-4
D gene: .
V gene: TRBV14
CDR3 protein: CASSQDRGNATNEKLFF
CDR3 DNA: TGTGCCAGCAGCCAAGATCGGGGGAATGCAACTAATGAAAAACTGTTTTTT

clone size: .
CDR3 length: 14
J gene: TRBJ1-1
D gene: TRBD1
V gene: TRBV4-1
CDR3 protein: CASSQQNRGTEAFF
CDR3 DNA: TGCGCCAGCAGCCAGCAAAACAGGGGGACTGAAGCTTTCTTT

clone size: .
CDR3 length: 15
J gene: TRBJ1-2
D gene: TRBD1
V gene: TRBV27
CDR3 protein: CASSFRDRAFYGYTF
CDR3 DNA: TGTGCCAGCAGTTTTCGGGACAGGGCCTTCTATGGCTACACCTTC

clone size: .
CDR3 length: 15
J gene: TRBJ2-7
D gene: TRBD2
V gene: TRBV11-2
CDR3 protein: CASSFSGSAFYEQYF
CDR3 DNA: TGTGCCAGCAGCTTTAGCGGGTCTGCTTTCTACGAGCAGTACTTC

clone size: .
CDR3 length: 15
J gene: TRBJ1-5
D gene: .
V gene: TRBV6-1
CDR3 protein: CASAYSTGPKQPQHF
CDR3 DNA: TGTGCCAGCGCTTATTCGACAGGCCCCAAGCAGCCCCAGCATTTT

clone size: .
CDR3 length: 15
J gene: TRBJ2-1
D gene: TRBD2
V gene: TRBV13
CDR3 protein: CASSPGTSWGDEQFF
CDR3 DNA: TGTGCCAGCAGCCCGGGGACTAGCTGGGGCGATGAGCAGTTCTTC

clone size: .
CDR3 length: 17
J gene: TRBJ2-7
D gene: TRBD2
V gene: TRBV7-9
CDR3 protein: CASFKWGSGLAGNLLRF
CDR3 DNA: TGTGCCAGCTTCAAGTGGGGTAGTGGTCTAGCGGGTAATCTGCTACGCTTC

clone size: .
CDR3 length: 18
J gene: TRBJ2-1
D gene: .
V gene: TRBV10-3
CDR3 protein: CAISDLGNSGSSYNEQFF
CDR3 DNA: TGTGCCATCAGCGACCTAGGGAACTCCGGGAGCTCCTACAATGAGCAGTTCTTC

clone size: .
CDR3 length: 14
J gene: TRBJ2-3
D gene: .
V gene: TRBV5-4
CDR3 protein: CASSLEGGTDTQYF
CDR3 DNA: TGTGCCAGCAGCCTTGAGGGGGGCACAGATACGCAGTATTTT

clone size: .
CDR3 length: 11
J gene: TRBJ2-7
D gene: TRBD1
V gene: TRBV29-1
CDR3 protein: CSPDRAYEQYF
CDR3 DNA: TGCAGCCCTGACAGGGCGTACGAGCAGTACTTC

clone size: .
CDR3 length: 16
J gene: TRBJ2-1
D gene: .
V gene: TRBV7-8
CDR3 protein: CASSLRRESSYNEQFF
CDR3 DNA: TGTGCCAGCAGCTTAAGGAGAGAAAGCTCCTACAATGAGCAGTTCTTC

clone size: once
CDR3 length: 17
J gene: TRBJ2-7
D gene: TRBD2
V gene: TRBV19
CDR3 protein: CASSPPSPTGLANEQYF
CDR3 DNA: TGTGCCAGTAGCCCCCCAAGTCCAACGGGACTAGCGAACGAGCAGTACTTC

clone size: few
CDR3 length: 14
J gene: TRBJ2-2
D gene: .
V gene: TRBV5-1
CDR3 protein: CASSLGTPTGELFF
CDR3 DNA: TGCGCCAGCAGCTTGGGGACTCCCACCGGGGAGCTGTTTTTT

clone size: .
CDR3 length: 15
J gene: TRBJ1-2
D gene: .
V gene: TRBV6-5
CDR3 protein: CASSYRGNVPRGYTF
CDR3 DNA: TGTGCCAGCAGTTATAGGGGTAATGTGCCTCGTGGCTACACCTTC

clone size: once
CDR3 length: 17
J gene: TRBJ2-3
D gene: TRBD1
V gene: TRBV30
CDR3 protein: CAWSVLQNRQGTDTQYF
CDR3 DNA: TGTGCCTGGAGTGTACTTCAGAACAGACAGGGGACAGATACGCAGTATTTT

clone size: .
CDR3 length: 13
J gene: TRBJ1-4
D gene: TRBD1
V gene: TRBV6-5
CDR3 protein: CASSHHPGGGLFF
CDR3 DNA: TGTGCCAGCAGTCACCACCCAGGGGGCGGACTGTTTTTT

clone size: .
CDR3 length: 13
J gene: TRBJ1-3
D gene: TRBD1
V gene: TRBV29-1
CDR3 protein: CSVIQGPGNTIYF
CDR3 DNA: TGCAGCGTGATACAGGGGCCTGGAAACACCATATATTTT

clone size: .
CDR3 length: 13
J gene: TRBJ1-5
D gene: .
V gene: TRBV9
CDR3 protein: CASSGNSNQPQHF
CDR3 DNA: TGTGCCAGCAGCGGTAATAGCAATCAGCCCCAGCATTTT

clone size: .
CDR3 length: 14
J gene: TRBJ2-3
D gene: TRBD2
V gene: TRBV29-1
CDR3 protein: CSLSGGVGTDTQYF
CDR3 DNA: TGCAGCTTGTCCGGGGGGGTAGGCACAGATACGCAGTATTTT

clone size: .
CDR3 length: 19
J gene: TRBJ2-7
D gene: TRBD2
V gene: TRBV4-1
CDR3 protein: CASSQDPGLAGVPTMEQYF
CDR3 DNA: TGCGCCAGCAGCCAAGACCCGGGACTAGCGGGGGTACCTACTATGGAGCAGTACTTC

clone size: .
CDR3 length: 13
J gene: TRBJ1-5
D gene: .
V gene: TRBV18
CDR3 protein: CASSPGEGQPQHF
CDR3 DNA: TGTGCCAGCTCACCTGGGGAGGGCCAGCCCCAGCATTTT

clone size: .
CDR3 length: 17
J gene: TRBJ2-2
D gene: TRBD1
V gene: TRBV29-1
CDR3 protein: CSVEASGVTGVSGELFF
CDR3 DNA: TGCAGCGTTGAAGCCAGCGGAGTGACAGGGGTTTCCGGGGAGCTGTTTTTT

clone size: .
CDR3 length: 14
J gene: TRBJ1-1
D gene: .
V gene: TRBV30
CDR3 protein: CATERGPMNTEAFF
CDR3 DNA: TGTGCCACCGAGCGCGGGCCAATGAACACTGAAGCTTTCTTT